This TCR beta chain was sequenced in a study of cytomegalovirus exposure and HLA in healthy donors. Looking at the study overall: Ancestry clustering placed about 80% of about 400 genotyped donors in the Caucasian-associated cluster. Study-wide findings and caveats: Several V segments, TRBV6-2 and TRBV6-3 among them, could not be told apart and were dropped.

Details on this clone: As yet, its antigen is unknown.

J lost 0 bases, V lost 8 bases, and 1 base had no gene match. Germline lookup yields CDR1 WSHSY and CDR2 SAAADI. This CDR3 comprises 13 residues. Amplification used 60 Vbeta primers and 13 Jbeta primers. TCRdb's table, derived via immunoSEQ multiplex PCR, lists solely in-frame clones and lacks some. The profile covers around 99,000 clones, with roughly 69% appearing a single time and approximately 5.5% taken by the ten largest. Input material: PBMCs. The genes are TRBV10-2 and TRBJ2-5, with 9 bases matching TRBD1. This clonotype was sampled from a woman aged 70-85 years in good health and CMV-seropositive. As DNA, the CDR3 is TGCGCCAGCGGGACAGGGTACCAAGAGACCCAGTACTTC. This codes for CASGTGYQETQYF.